Sequencing of this T cell receptor beta chain was carried out in a study of blood T cell repertoires in COVID-19. As for the study in general: In each case, the material was cDNA or gDNA derived from T cells, B-cell-depleted T cells, or PBMCs.

In the study's own analysis: Amplified reference gene primers provided the basis for estimating nucleated cell counts. Sequencing used immunoSEQ multiplex PCR; TCRdb keeps in-frame clones, though not all of them. That table supplies the V and J calls and clone size; D and trimming were determined from the DNA. The sample lists 100,000 or so clones, roughly 90% seen once, with under 8% in the top ten. The J segment lost 2 bases and the V segment lost 6 bases, leaving 7 bases of the junction unmatched. The CDR3 covers 14 residues. CDR1 and CDR2 from the germline V gene are MNHEY and SVGAGI. The sequencing input was peripheral blood. The V call is TRBV6-5, the J call TRBJ2-7, with TRBD2 identical over 7 bases. The sequence was obtained from a man aged 55 to 70 with acute or convalescent COVID-19. CDR3 sequence reads: CASRPRGGAYEQYF. Written as DNA, the CDR3 is TGTGCCAGCAGGCCGCGCGGGGGAGCCTACGAGCAGTACTTC.